Given below is one T cell receptor beta chain in context. The ends lost 3 bases at V and 1 base at J; junction bases unmatched: 2. The length of the CDR3 is 14 residues. Germline values: CDR1 SEHNR, CDR2 FQNEAQ (reference sequence). This entry comes from a study of Tregs in tolerant kidney transplant recipients. Related graft donors supplied nonmyeloablative bone marrow transplants, and mixed chimerism was transient. Thawed PBMCs were FACS-sorted into unstimulated CD4+CD25+CD127- regulatory T cells, CD4+CD25- non-regulatory cells, CD4 and CD8 cells. The table came from immunoSEQ multiplex PCR; TCRdb's copy has only in-frame clones and leaves some out. The sample holds tens of thousands of clones, more than 70% seen once.

This TCR derives from a human patient who received a combined kidney and bone marrow transplant. Some T cells may be the graft donor's. The sample consisted of CD4+ T cells from blood (PBMCs), taken 6 months after the transplant. This rearrangement joins TRBV7-9 to TRBJ2-5; 7 nucleotides agree with TRBD2. The CDR3 region has the DNA TGTGCCAGCAGCTTCTCGGGGGGCCAAGAGACCCAGTACTTC. Translating it yields CASSFSGGQETQYF. Drawing the rest from reference TRBV7-9 and TRBJ2-5, the complete variable domain is DTGVSQNPRHKITKRGQNVTFRCDPISEHNRLYWYRQTLGQGPEFLTYFQNEAQLEKSRLLSDRFSAERPKGSFSTLEIQRTEQGDSAMYLCASSFSGGQETQYFGPGTRLLVL.